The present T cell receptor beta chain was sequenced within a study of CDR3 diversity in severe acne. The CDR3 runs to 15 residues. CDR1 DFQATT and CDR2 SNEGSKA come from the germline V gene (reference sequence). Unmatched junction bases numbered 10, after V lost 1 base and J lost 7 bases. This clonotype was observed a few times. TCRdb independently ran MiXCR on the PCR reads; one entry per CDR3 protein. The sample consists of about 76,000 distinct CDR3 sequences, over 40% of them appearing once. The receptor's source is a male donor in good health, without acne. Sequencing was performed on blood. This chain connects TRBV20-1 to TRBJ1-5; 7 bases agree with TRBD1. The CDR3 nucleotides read TGCAGTGCTAGAGGAACAGGACAGGCGGGCCAGCCCCAGCATTTT. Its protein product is CSARGTGQAGQPQHF.